The present entry profiles one T cell receptor beta chain with its context. Researchers ran the PCR with 60 Vbeta and 13 Jbeta primers. Generated by immunoSEQ multiplex PCR, the TCRdb table keeps only in-frame clones and is missing some. This table lists about 64,000 clones. This CDR3 comprises 15 residues. The V and J ends lost 1 base and 6 bases, in that order; junction bases with no gene match: 4. Per germline, CDR1 SGHAT and CDR2 FQNNGV. The data are from a study of cytomegalovirus exposure and HLA in healthy donors. The material sequenced was PBMCs. The sequence was obtained from a woman between 18 and 30 years old in good health and CMV-seronegative. The V and J genes are TRBV11-2 and TRBJ2-1, with 9 bases fitting TRBD2. CDR3 region: CASSLGSGGLNEQFF. CDR3 DNA sequence: TGTGCCAGCAGCTTAGGTAGCGGGGGACTCAATGAGCAGTTCTTC. Full variable domain (outside the CDR3, taken from reference TRBV11-2 and TRBJ2-1): EAGVAQSPRYKIIEKRQSVAFWCNPISGHATLYWYQQILGQGPKLLIQFQNNGVVDDSQLPKDRFSAERLKGVDSTLKIQPAKLEDSAVYLCASSLGSGGLNEQFFGPGTRLTVL.